These 24 T cell receptor beta chains share one sample of origin, sequenced in a study of T cell changes during pregnancy in multiple sclerosis (dated by TCRdb to 2018 to 2020). Libraries came from the immunoSEQ multiplex PCR assay. Entries here come from immuneACCESS through TCRdb and include only in-frame sequences with V and J called. Some clones fail to appear in such tables; in the studies checked, an unresolved V gene covers under half of the shortfall, and the cause of the remainder is unknown. This sample gives approximately 40,000 clones in total; about 87% of them show up just once. The ten largest clones represent approximately 1.2% of the sample. The sample consisted of CD4+ T cells from peripheral blood mononuclear cells, taken in the second trimester of pregnancy. These receptors originate from a female donor with multiple sclerosis, enrolled in a pregnancy study.

The chain carries TRBV5-1 and TRBJ2-3, with TRBD2 identical over 13 bases. Per germline, CDR1 SGHRS and CDR2 YFSETQ. The CDR3 runs to 16 residues. Germline trimming cut 4 bases from V and 6 bases from J; bases unmatched to any gene: 8. The CDR3 bases are TGCGCCAGCAGCCCGGGACTAGCGGGAATTGTGGATACGCAGTATTTT. Its translation: CASSPGLAGIVDTQYF.

Here the CDR3 DNA reads TGTGCCAGCAGCCAAGGAAGGAGGACTAGCGGGAAAGAGACCCAGTACTTC. Its translation is CASSQGRRTSGKETQYF. The chain couples TRBV14 to TRBJ2-5; TRBD2 aligns across 12 bases. Germline V lookup: CDR1 SGHDN, CDR2 FVKESK. This CDR3 is built from 17 residues. After removal of 1 base from V and 3 bases from J, the junction contained 6 bases not matched to a gene. Full variable domain (remainder filled in from reference TRBV14 and TRBJ2-5): EAGVTQFPSHSVIEKGQTVTLRCDPISGHDNLYWYRRVMGKEIKFLLHFVKESKQDESGMPNNRFLAERTGGTYSTLKVQPAELEDSGVYFCASSQGRRTSGKETQYFGPGTRLLVL.

The genes are TRBV7-2 and TRBJ2-1; TRBD1 is a possible D gene (6 bases). The ends were cut back, 5 bases at V and 4 bases at J, with 12 bases in the middle. The CDR3 has 14 residues. Germline V gives CDR1 SGHTA, CDR2 FQGNSA. The CDR3 bases are TGTGCCAGCAGCGCTTTAGGGGGATACAATGAGCAGTTCTTC. This codes for CASSALGGYNEQFF.

The genes are TRBV25-1 and TRBJ1-3; D perhaps matches TRBD1 (6 bases). Looked up from germline, CDR1 is MGHDK and CDR2 is SYGVNS. V lost 1 base, J lost 3 bases, and 13 bases lay in between. CDR3 length: 16 amino acids. CDR3 in DNA: TGTGCCAGCAGTGAATCCCTCGGGACAAGTGGAAACACCATATATTTT. The encoded protein is CASSESLGTSGNTIYF.

The rearrangement joins TRBV7-6 to TRBJ2-3; D unresolved. The CDR3 has 11 residues. Germline V gene sequence: CDR1 SGHVS, CDR2 FNYEAQ. The V and J ends lost 4 bases and 4 bases respectively, with 3 bases between them. The CDR3 DNA reads as TGTGCCAGCAGCTCCTCAGATACGCAGTATTTT. Protein: CASSSSDTQYF.

This chain connects TRBV6-5 to TRBJ1-2; 9 bases align to TRBD1. The CDR3 runs to 14 residues. Germline loops: CDR1 MNHEY, CDR2 SVGAGI. The J segment lost 2 bases and the V segment lost 4 bases, leaving 2 bases of the junction unmatched. CDR3 DNA sequence: TGTGCCAGCAGTTGGACAGGGGCCAACTATGGCTACACCTTC. This gives the protein CASSWTGANYGYTF.

The DNA for the CDR3 is TGTGCCAGCAAGCTCAGCGGAGGAGTCCCGGGTGAGCAGTTCTTC. Encoded protein: CASKLSGGVPGEQFF. The chain links TRBV25-1 to TRBJ2-1; D is perhaps TRBD2 (5 bases). Deletions cut 7 bases from V and 9 bases from J, with 22 bases between. The CDR3 consists of 15 residues. The germline V gene encodes CDR1 MGHDK and CDR2 SYGVNS.

This clone has more than one count but fewer than ten. The chain links TRBV18 to TRBJ1-2, with no clear D. This CDR3 is built from 14 residues. Germline V gene lookup returns CDR1 KGHSH and CDR2 LQKENI. V lost 3 bases, J lost 7 bases, and 15 bases lay in between. CDR3 residues: CASSPLWGEGGYTF. CDR3 DNA sequence: TGTGCCAGCTCACCTCTGTGGGGAGAGGGTGGCTACACCTTC.

This chain connects TRBV11-2 to TRBJ1-3, with 8 bases matching TRBD1. J lost 0 bases, V lost 1 base, and 5 bases had no gene match. The CDR3 is 17 residues long. In germline, CDR1 is SGHAT, CDR2 FQNNGV. In nucleotides, the CDR3 is TGTGCCAGCAGCTTAGTGCCCAGGGGGCTCTCTGGAAACACCATATATTTT. This gives the protein CASSLVPRGLSGNTIYF.

The J gene is TRBJ1-1, the V gene TRBV4-1, with D unclear. CDR3 length: 15 amino acids. The germline V gene has CDR1 MGHRA and CDR2 YSYEKL. Trimming cost V 3 bases and J 5 bases, with 16 bases left between them. CDR3 loop: CASSHPGHPGTEAFF. In nucleotides, the CDR3 is TGCGCCAGCAGCCACCCGGGTCACCCGGGAACTGAAGCTTTCTTT.

The rearrangement uses TRBV30 and TRBJ2-4; 7 nucleotides match TRBD2. V lost 7 bases and J lost 2; bases outside the gene matches: 2. The CDR3 covers 12 residues. CDR1 GTSNPN and CDR2 SVGIG come from the germline V gene (reference sequence). The CDR3 region is CALSGTKNIQYF. In DNA form, the CDR3 reads TGTGCCTTAAGCGGGACCAAAAACATTCAGTACTTC.

This chain joins TRBV23-1 and TRBJ1-5, with D perhaps matching TRBD1 (6 bases). Being an ORF, TRBV23-1 has a function that is uncertain. The CDR3 sequence is 15 residues long. V lost 3 bases and J lost 4, with 13 bases in between. For the CDR3, the DNA is TGCGCCAGCAGTCACCCGGGACAAGCAAATCAGCCCCAGCATTTT. Encoded protein: CASSHPGQANQPQHF.

This clone was counted a single time. This chain uses TRBV5-1 with TRBJ2-2, with TRBD2 matching over 9 bases. V dropped 1 base and J dropped 7; count of bases not matched to a gene: 8. The CDR3 is 16 amino acids. The germline CDR1 and CDR2 sequences are SGHRS and YFSETQ. Here the CDR3 reads CASSLLASGMSGELFF. The CDR3 nucleotides are TGCGCCAGCAGCTTGTTGGCTAGCGGGATGAGCGGGGAGCTGTTTTTT.

The chain joins TRBV2 to TRBJ1-1; D is uncertain. V lost 0 bases, J lost 4 bases, and 9 bases lay in between. The CDR3 is made up of 14 amino acids. Germline V gene data show CDR1 as SNHLY and CDR2 as FYNNEI. The CDR3 nucleotides read TGTGCCAGCAGTGAAGCAAGAAGCCTCACTGAAGCTTTCTTT. This translates into CASSEARSLTEAFF.

The V gene is TRBV19, the J gene TRBJ1-5; TRBD1 agrees at 7 bases. CDR3 length equals 16 residues. Unmatched junction bases numbered 6, after V lost 1 base and J lost 3 bases. CDR1 is LNHDA, CDR2 SQIVND, per germline (reference sequence). The CDR3 region is CASSIARTGFNQPQHF. The CDR3 coding sequence is TGTGCCAGTAGTATAGCCCGGACAGGCTTCAATCAGCCCCAGCATTTT.

V and J are TRBV5-1 and TRBJ2-2, with 8 nucleotides matching TRBD1. CDR3 length equals 15 residues. Germline values: CDR1 SGHRS, CDR2 YFSETQ. The J segment lost 5 bases and the V segment lost 3 bases, leaving 6 bases of the junction unmatched. This chain's CDR3 is CASSSWTGRTGELFF. CDR3 DNA: TGCGCCAGCAGCTCCTGGACAGGGCGGACCGGGGAGCTGTTTTTT.

This clone has more than one count but fewer than ten. The rearrangement links TRBV29-1 to TRBJ2-2; D is possibly TRBD2 (6 bases). Trimming shortened V by 3 bases and J by 5 bases, and 13 bases separated the two germline ends. The germline V gene encodes CDR1 SQVTM and CDR2 ANQGSEA. CDR3 length: 14 residues. CDR3 sequence reads: CSVDGGYQTGELFF. CDR3 sequence (DNA): TGCAGCGTTGATGGGGGGTATCAGACCGGGGAGCTGTTTTTT.

V usage is TRBV7-8 and J usage is TRBJ1-2, with TRBD1 matching 8 bases. V lost 0 bases to trimming and J lost 0 bases; unmatched junction nucleotides: 9. Per the germline V gene, CDR1 is SGHVS and CDR2 is FQNEAQ. This CDR3 region has 18 residues. The CDR3 region is CASSLAALGTGSNYGYTF. The CDR3 bases are TGTGCCAGCAGCTTAGCAGCCCTCGGGACAGGATCTAACTATGGCTACACCTTC. The whole variable domain, filled in from reference TRBV7-8 and TRBJ1-2, reads GAGVSQSPRYKVAKRGQDVALRCDPISGHVSLFWYQQALGQGPEFLTYFQNEAQLDKSGLPSDRFFAERPEGSVSTLKIQRTQQEDSAVYLCASSLAALGTGSNYGYTFGSGTRLTVV.

The V gene is TRBV6-6, the J gene TRBJ2-1; 11 bases are shared with TRBD2. After removal of 6 bases from V and 10 bases from J, the junction contained 2 bases not matched to a gene. CDR1 MNHNY and CDR2 SVGAGI come from the germline V gene (reference sequence). This CDR3 has 12 amino acids. In DNA form, the CDR3 reads TGTGCCAGCAGGATAGCGGGAGGGGAGCAGTTCTTC. Protein: CASRIAGGEQFF.

The V gene is TRBV2, the J gene TRBJ2-6, with 7 positions matching TRBD1. CDR3 size: 17 residues. With V trimmed by 5 bases and J by 3 bases, 10 bases remained unmatched. CDR1 is SNHLY, CDR2 FYNNEI, per germline. This CDR3 is CASSLSPTGVGANVLTF. DNA of the CDR3: TGTGCCAGCAGTCTTAGCCCAACAGGGGTTGGGGCCAACGTCCTGACTTTC.

The rearrangement uses TRBV6-5 and TRBJ2-7; maybe TRBD2 (6 bases). Trimming removed 6 bases from V and 3 bases from J, with 15 bases in between. Germline loops: CDR1 MNHEY, CDR2 SVGAGI. This CDR3 comprises 14 residues. CDR3 bases: TGTGCCAGCAGGGCGGGACTGACCAACTACGAGCAGTACTTC. Amino acids: CASRAGLTNYEQYF.

This clone was picked up a small number of times. J is TRBJ2-7 and V is TRBV6-1; a possible D gene is TRBD1 (5 bases). Deletions cut 8 bases from V and 3 bases from J, with 14 bases between. The CDR3 consists of 13 residues. Per germline, CDR1 MNHNS and CDR2 SASEGT. The CDR3 DNA reads TGTGCCAGCGCACAGGCTACGGGCTACGAGCAGTACTTC. Its translation: CASAQATGYEQYF.

This rearrangement joins TRBV30 to TRBJ2-5; 8 positions agree with TRBD2. J lost 1 base, V lost 3 bases, and 10 bases had no gene match. The germline V gene encodes CDR1 GTSNPN and CDR2 SVGIG (reference sequence). The CDR3 totals 16 residues. The DNA of the CDR3 is TGTGCCTGGAGCCTACTGCCAGCGGGGGTCCAAGAGACCCAGTACTTC. Encoded protein: CAWSLLPAGVQETQYF.

The chain joins TRBV28 to TRBJ2-7, with TRBD1 matching over 8 bases. This CDR3 is 16 amino acids long. Germline V gene data show CDR1 as MDHEN and CDR2 as SYDVKM. The J segment lost 1 base and the V segment lost 6 bases, leaving 11 bases of the junction unmatched. DNA for the CDR3: TGTGCCAGCAGACCAGACACGGGACAGGTATCCTACGAGCAGTACTTC. As protein: CASRPDTGQVSYEQYF.